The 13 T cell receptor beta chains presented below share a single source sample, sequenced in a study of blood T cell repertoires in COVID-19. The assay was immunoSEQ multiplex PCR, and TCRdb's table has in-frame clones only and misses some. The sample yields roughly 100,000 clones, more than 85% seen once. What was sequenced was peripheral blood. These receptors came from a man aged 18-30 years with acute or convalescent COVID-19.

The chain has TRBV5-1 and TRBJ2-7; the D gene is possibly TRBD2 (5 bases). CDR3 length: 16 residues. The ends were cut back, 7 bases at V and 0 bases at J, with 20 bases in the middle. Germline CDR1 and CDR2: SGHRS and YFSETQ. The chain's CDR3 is CASGEGPRDSSYEQYF. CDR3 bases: TGCGCCAGCGGCGAGGGCCCTAGGGATAGCTCCTACGAGCAGTACTTC.

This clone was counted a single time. CDR3: CAWSHPAGARGSNQPQHF. The CDR3 DNA reads as TGTGCCTGGAGCCACCCCGCAGGGGCCAGGGGTAGCAATCAGCCCCAGCATTTT. The chain carries TRBV30 and TRBJ1-5; perhaps TRBD1 as D (6 bases). The V end was cut by 3 bases, the J end by 0 bases, with 21 bases between. The CDR3 covers 18 residues. Germline values: CDR1 GTSNPN, CDR2 SVGIG (reference sequence).

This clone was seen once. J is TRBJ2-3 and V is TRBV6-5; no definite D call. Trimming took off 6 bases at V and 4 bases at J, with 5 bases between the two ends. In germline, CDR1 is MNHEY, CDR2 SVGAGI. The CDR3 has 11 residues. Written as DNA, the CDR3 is TGTGCCAGCAGGGCGGCAGATACGCAGTATTTT. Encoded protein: CASRAADTQYF.

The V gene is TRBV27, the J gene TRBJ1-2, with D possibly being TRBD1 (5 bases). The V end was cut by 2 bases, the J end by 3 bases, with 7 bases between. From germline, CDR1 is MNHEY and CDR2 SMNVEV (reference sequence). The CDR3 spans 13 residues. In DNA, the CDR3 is TGTGCCAGCAGTTTAGACAGATACTATGGCTACACCTTC. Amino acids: CASSLDRYYGYTF.

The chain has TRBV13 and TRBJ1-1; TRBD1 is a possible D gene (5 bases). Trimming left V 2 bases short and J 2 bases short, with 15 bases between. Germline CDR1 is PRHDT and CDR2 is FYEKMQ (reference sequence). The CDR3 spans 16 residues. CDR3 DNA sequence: TGTGCCAGCAGCTTAAGAACAGGTTTTTTTAACACTGAAGCTTTCTTT. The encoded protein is CASSLRTGFFNTEAFF.

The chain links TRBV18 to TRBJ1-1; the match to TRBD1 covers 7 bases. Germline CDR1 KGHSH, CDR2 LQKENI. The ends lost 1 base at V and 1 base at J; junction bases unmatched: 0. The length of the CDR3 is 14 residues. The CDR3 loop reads CASSPQGANTEAFF. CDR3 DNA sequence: TGTGCCAGCTCACCACAGGGGGCGAACACTGAAGCTTTCTTT.

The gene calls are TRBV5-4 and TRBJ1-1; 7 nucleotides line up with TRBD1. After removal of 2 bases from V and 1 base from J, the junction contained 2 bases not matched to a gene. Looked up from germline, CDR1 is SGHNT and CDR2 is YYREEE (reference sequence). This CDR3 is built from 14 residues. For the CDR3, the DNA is TGTGCCAGCAGCTTAAAGGGGGCGAACACTGAAGCTTTCTTT. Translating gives CASSLKGANTEAFF.

Here the CDR3 reads CASSVAGTDYEQYF. In DNA, the CDR3 is TGTGCCAGTAGTGTCGCCGGGACAGACTACGAGCAGTACTTC. V usage is TRBV19 and J usage is TRBJ2-7; 7 bases are shared with TRBD1. J lost 3 bases, V lost 5 bases, and 7 bases had no gene match. Germline V gene lookup returns CDR1 LNHDA and CDR2 SQIVND (reference sequence). This CDR3 has 14 residues.

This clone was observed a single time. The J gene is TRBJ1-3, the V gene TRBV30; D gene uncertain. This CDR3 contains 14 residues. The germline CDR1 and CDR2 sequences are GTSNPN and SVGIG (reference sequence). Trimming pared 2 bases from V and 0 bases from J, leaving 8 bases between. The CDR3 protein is CAWSFGVSGNTIYF. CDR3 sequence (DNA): TGTGCCTGGAGTTTCGGGGTCTCTGGAAACACCATATATTTT.

CDR3: CATSDGPTTGGGYNEQFF. DNA for the CDR3: TGTGCCACCAGTGACGGCCCCACAACAGGGGGCGGGTACAATGAGCAGTTCTTC. This chain connects TRBV24-1 to TRBJ2-1; 9 bases map to TRBD1. Germline V gene data show CDR1 as KGHDR and CDR2 as SFDVKD. The CDR3 consists of 18 residues. J gave up 4 bases and V 4 bases, and 13 bases lay outside the gene matches.

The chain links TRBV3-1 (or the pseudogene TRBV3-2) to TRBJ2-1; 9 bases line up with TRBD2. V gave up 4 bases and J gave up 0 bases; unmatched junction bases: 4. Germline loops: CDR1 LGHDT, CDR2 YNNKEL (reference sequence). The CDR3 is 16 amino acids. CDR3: CASSLLAGNSYNEQFF. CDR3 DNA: TGTGCCAGCAGCCTCCTAGCGGGGAACTCCTACAATGAGCAGTTCTTC.

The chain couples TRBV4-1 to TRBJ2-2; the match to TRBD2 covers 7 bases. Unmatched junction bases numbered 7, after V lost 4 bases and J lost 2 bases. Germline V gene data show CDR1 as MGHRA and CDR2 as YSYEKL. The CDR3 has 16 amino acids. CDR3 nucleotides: TGCGCCAGCAGCCGGGTGGAGCGGGGTAACACCGGGGAGCTGTTTTTT. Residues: CASSRVERGNTGELFF.

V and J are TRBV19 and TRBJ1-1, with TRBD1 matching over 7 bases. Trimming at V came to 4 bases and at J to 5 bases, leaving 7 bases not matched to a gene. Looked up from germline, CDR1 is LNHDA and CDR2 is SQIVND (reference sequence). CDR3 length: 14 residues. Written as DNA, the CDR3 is TGTGCCAGTAGTACCCGACAGGGATGGACTGAAGCTTTCTTT. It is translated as CASSTRQGWTEAFF.